One and the same sample provided the 8 T cell receptor beta chains below, sequenced in a study of shared clonotypes between healthy human individuals. The repertoire was sequenced with immunoSEQ multiplex PCR; TCRdb's copy has only in-frame clones and lacks some. The table includes about 2.1 million clones, 85% to 95% detected once. The naive CD8 subset, CD45RO-negative cells positively selected for CCR7, excluded terminally differentiated effector memory CD45RA+ cells. Sequenced input: naive CD8+ T cells from PBMCs. These receptors were obtained from a man aged 18 to 29 in good health. Some clones in this sample may be carry-over from other donors' samples.

This CDR3 reads CASSLGQGEDTF. As DNA, the CDR3 is TGTGCCAGCAGCTTAGGACAGGGGGAGGACACCTTC. The chain couples TRBV5-6 to TRBJ1-2; TRBD1 matches at 10 bases. This CDR3 region has 12 residues. From germline, CDR1 is SGHDT and CDR2 YYEEEE. After removal of 2 bases from V and 12 bases from J, the junction contained 4 bases not matched to a gene.

The chain is built from TRBV28 and TRBJ2-5, with 10 positions matching TRBD1. The CDR3 contains 19 residues. The V and J ends lost 7 bases and 0 bases, in that order; junction bases with no gene match: 17. The germline gives CDR1 MDHEN, CDR2 SYDVKM. Here the CDR3 DNA reads TGTGCCAGCAACCTGGGACAGGGGAATTCTGAACCCTACCAAGAGACCCAGTACTTC. Residues: CASNLGQGNSEPYQETQYF. The full variable domain, with the rest looked up from reference TRBV28 and TRBJ2-5, is DVKVTQSSRYLVKRTGEKVFLECVQDMDHENMFWYRQDPGLGLRLIYFSYDVKMKEKGDIPEGYSVSREKKERFSLILESASTNQTSMYLCASNLGQGNSEPYQETQYFGPGTRLLVL.

The chain combines TRBV14 with TRBJ2-1, with D maybe TRBD2 (5 bases). The germline V gene has CDR1 SGHDN and CDR2 FVKESK. CDR3 size: 13 residues. V lost 7 bases, J lost 3 bases, and 10 bases lay in between. The CDR3: CASNNGGYNEQFF. CDR3 coding DNA: TGTGCCAGCAATAACGGAGGCTACAATGAGCAGTTCTTC.

The chain recombines TRBV27 with TRBJ1-1; D gene unclear. Germline V CDR1 and CDR2: MNHEY, SMNVEV (reference sequence). V gave up 0 bases and J gave up 0 bases, with 11 bases separating them. The CDR3 totals 16 residues. The CDR3 loop reads CASSLSFRALNTEAFF. In nucleotides, the CDR3 is TGTGCCAGCAGTTTATCATTTCGGGCGTTGAACACTGAAGCTTTCTTT.

The rearrangement uses TRBV9 and TRBJ2-7, with D possibly being TRBD2 (7 bases). V gave up 4 bases and J gave up 6 bases, with 20 bases separating them. The CDR3 runs 15 residues. The germline V gene has CDR1 SGDLS and CDR2 YYNGEE. CDR3 nucleotides: TGTGCCAGCAGCCCCCCCGCGGGGGCGAGCGGCGAGCAGTACTTC. This sequence encodes CASSPPAGASGEQYF.

V usage is TRBV13 and J usage is TRBJ2-7, with TRBD1 identical over 8 bases. V dropped 0 bases and J dropped 3; count of bases not matched to a gene: 10. The CDR3 extends over 17 amino acids. CDR1 PRHDT and CDR2 FYEKMQ come from the germline V gene (reference sequence). This CDR3 is CASSLGFVQGAIYEQYF. Written as DNA, the CDR3 is TGTGCCAGCAGCTTAGGCTTCGTCCAGGGGGCGATCTACGAGCAGTACTTC.

This clone is a singleton in its sample. V gene TRBV27 combines with J gene TRBJ1-2; D unclear. V was clipped by 2 bases and J by 6 bases, with 13 bases between them. The germline gives CDR1 MNHEY, CDR2 SMNVEV (reference sequence). The CDR3 runs 14 residues. CDR3 nucleotide sequence: TGTGCCAGCAGTTTAATAGGTGGGATGCATGGCTACACCTTC. Amino acids: CASSLIGGMHGYTF.

This clone came up a few times. Other DNA sequences from this sample encode an identical CDR3 as well. The chain carries TRBV7-9 and TRBJ1-5; no reliable D call. Trimming left V 6 bases short and J 6 bases short, with 9 bases between. Per the germline V gene, CDR1 is SEHNR and CDR2 is FQNEAQ (reference sequence). This CDR3 comprises 12 residues. The CDR3 protein is CASSIGGQPQHF. The CDR3 bases are TGTGCCAGCAGTATCGGTGGTCAGCCCCAGCATTTT.